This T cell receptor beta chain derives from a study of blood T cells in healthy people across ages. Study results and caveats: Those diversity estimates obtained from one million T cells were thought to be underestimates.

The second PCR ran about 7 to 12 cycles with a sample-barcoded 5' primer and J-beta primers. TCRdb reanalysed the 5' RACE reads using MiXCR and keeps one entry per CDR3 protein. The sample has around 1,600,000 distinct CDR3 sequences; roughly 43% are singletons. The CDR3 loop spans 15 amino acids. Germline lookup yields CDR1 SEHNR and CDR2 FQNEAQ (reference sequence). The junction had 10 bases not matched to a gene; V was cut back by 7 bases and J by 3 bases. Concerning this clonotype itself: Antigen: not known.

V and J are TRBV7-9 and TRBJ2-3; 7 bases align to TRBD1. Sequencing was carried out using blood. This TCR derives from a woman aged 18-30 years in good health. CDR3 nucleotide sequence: TGTGCCAGCACCCTAGGAGACAGGGCTACAGATACGCAGTATTTT. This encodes CASTLGDRATDTQYF. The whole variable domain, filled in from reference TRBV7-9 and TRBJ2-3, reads DTGVSQNPRHKITKRGQNVTFRCDPISEHNRLYWYRQTLGQGPEFLTYFQNEAQLEKSRLLSDRFSAERPKGSFSTLEIQRTEQGDSAMYLCASTLGDRATDTQYFGPGTRLTVL.